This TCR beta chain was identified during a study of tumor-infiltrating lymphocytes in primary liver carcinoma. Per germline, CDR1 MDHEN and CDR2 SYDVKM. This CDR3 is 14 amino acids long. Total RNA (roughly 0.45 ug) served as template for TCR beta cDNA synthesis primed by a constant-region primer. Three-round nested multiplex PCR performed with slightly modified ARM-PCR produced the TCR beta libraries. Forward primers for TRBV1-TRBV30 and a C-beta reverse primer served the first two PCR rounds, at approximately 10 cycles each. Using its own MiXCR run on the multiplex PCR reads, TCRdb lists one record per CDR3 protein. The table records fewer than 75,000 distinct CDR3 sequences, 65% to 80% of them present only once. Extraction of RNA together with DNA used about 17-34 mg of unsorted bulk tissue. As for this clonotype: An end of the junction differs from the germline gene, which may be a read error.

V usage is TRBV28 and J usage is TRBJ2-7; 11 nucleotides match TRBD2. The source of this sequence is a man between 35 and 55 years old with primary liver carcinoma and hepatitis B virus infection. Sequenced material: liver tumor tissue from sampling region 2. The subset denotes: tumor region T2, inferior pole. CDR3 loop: CTSSEGTSGYEQYF. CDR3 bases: TGTACCAGCAGTGAGGGGACTAGCGGCTACGAGCAGTACTTC. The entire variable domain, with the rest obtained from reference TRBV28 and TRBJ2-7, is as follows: DVKVTQSSRYLVKRTGEKVFLECVQDMDHENMFWYRQDPGLGLRLIYFSYDVKMKEKGDIPEGYSVSREKKERFSLILESASTNQTSMYLCTSSEGTSGYEQYFGPGTRLTVT.